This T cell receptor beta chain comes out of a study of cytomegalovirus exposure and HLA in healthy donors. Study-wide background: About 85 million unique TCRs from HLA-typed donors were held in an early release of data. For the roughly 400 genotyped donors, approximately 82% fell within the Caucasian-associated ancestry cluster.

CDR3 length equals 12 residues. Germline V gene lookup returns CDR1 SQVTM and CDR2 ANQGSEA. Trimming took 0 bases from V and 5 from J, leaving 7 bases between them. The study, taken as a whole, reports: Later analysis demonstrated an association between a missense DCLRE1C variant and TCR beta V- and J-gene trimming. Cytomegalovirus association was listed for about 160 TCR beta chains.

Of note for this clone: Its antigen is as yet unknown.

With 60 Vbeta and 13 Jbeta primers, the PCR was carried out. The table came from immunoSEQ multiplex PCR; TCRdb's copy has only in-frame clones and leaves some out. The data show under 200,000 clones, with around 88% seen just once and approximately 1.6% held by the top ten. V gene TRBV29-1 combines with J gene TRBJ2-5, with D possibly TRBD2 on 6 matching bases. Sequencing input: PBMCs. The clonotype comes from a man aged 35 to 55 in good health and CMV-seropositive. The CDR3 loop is CSVEDRGETQYF. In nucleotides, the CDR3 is TGCAGCGTTGAAGATCGGGGGGAGACCCAGTACTTC.